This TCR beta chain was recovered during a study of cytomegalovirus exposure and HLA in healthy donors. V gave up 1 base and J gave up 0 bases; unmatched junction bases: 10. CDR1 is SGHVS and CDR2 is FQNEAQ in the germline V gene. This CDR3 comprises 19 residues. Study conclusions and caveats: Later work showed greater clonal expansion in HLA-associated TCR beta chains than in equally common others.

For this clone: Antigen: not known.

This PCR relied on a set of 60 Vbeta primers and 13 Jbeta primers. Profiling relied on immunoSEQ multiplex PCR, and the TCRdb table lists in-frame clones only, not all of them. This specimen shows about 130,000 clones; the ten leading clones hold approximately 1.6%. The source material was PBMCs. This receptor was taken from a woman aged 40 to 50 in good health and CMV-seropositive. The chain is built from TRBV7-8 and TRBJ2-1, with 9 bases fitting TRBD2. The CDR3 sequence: CASSLGTAGGRSSYNEQFF. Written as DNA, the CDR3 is TGTGCCAGCAGCTTAGGGACAGCGGGAGGTCGAAGCTCCTACAATGAGCAGTTCTTC.